This T cell receptor (beta chain) came from a study of identical twins. Study results and caveats: Analyses based on zero insertions could be partly confounded by invariant MAIT and iNKT cells.

This clonotype was found a few times. What it binds is not known. TCRdb reprocessed the 5' RACE reads with MiXCR, giving one entry per CDR3 protein. Among approximately 890,000 distinct CDR3 sequences listed, around an eighth were seen once. Germline-derived CDR1 and CDR2 are SGHDN and FVKESK. This CDR3 comprises 12 residues. V lost 4 bases and J lost 7; bases outside the gene matches: 3. These records were also assigned to another study, of yellow fever vaccine responses in identical twins.

What was sequenced was PBMCs. This receptor was taken from a woman between 18 and 30 years old in good health. The gene calls are TRBV14 and TRBJ1-2; 7 nucleotides align to TRBD1. The CDR3 bases are TGTGCCAGCAGCCGAGACAGGGTTGGCTACACCTTC. It specifies CASSRDRVGYTF.